This entry lists 14 T cell receptor beta chains sequenced from one sample in a study of T cells after posttransplantation cyclophosphamide (TCRdb year 2016). The method behind the library was the immunoSEQ multiplex PCR assay. The table comes from immuneACCESS by way of TCRdb, which keeps in-frame sequences with V and J called. Part of the clones is missing from these tables; in studies checked, under half for an unresolved V gene and the rest for unknown reasons. Present in this sample are roughly 30,000 clones, about 90% of which were seen just once. Of the sample, about 15% falls within the top ten clones. Sample: PBMCs. The receptors derive from a woman aged 40 to 50 with a blood cancer, CMV-positive, and with a related stem cell donor.

The chain joins TRBV28 to TRBJ1-4; tentatively, D is TRBD1 (5 bases). With 9 bases removed from V and 3 bases from J, the gap between germline ends came to 8 bases. Germline loops: CDR1 MDHEN, CDR2 SYDVKM. CDR3 length: 12 amino acids. As DNA, the CDR3 is TGTGCCAGTACAGGCCCTAATGAAAAACTGTTTTTT. It specifies CASTGPNEKLFF.

The V and J genes are TRBV19 and TRBJ1-1; TRBD1 matches 7 bases. Germline CDR1 and CDR2: LNHDA and SQIVND (reference sequence). V trimming: 10 bases; J trimming: 0 bases; junction bases outside the gene matches: 23. CDR3 length: 19 residues. The CDR3 DNA reads TGTGCCACGATACCCCGTACAGGGGCATATGGAGGGATGAACACTGAAGCTTTCTTT. Amino acids: CATIPRTGAYGGMNTEAFF.

The chain carries TRBV6-1 and TRBJ1-5, with 9 bases matching TRBD1. The CDR3 covers 14 residues. Germline trimming cut 4 bases from V and 4 bases from J; bases unmatched to any gene: 2. Germline CDR1 is MNHNS and CDR2 is SASEGT. The CDR3 DNA is TGTGCCAGCAGTGCGGACAGGGGAAATCAGCCCCAGCATTTT. Protein: CASSADRGNQPQHF.

The chain carries TRBV27 and TRBJ2-5, with D possibly being TRBD2 (5 bases). CDR3 length: 14 amino acids. Looked up from germline, CDR1 is MNHEY and CDR2 is SMNVEV (reference sequence). Trimming left V 6 bases short and J 2 bases short, with 13 bases between. CDR3 sequence: CASREAVGQETQYF. Here the CDR3 DNA reads TGTGCCAGCAGGGAGGCGGTCGGACAAGAGACCCAGTACTTC.

This chain joins TRBV4-1 and TRBJ1-5, with a weak D call TRBD1 (6 bases). Germline CDR1 reads MGHRA; CDR2 reads YSYEKL. V was pared by 2 bases and J by 3 bases, with 17 bases between. The CDR3 extends over 17 amino acids. CDR3 sequence: CASSQPSGDRNNQPQHF. CDR3 coding DNA: TGCGCCAGCAGCCAACCCTCTGGAGACAGGAACAATCAGCCCCAGCATTTT.

This sequence joins TRBV7-8 and TRBJ1-1; 9 nucleotides agree with TRBD1. Trimming at V came to 5 bases and at J to 1 base, leaving 11 bases not matched to a gene. Germline CDR1 SGHVS, CDR2 FQNEAQ. The CDR3 covers 17 residues. The CDR3 DNA follows: TGTGCCAGCAGCCCGATGGGGACAGGGAGAAGGAACACTGAAGCTTTCTTT. This translates into CASSPMGTGRRNTEAFF.

This chain links TRBV5-1 with TRBJ1-1; TRBD1 might be the D (5 bases). The germline CDR1 and CDR2 sequences are SGHRS and YFSETQ. V was cut by 0 bases and J by 0 bases, with 9 bases left in between. The CDR3 consists of 15 residues. This chain's CDR3 is CASSLGGGLNTEAFF. The CDR3 DNA reads TGCGCCAGCAGCTTGGGCGGGGGGTTGAACACTGAAGCTTTCTTT.

The chain is built from TRBV5-1 and TRBJ2-3; D is ambiguous. Trimming removed 4 bases at V and 2 bases at J, with 14 bases between. Per germline, CDR1 SGHRS and CDR2 YFSETQ. This CDR3 spans 15 amino acids. CDR3 amino acids: CASSTDLISTDTQYF. In DNA form, the CDR3 reads TGCGCCAGCAGCACAGACCTGATATCCACAGATACGCAGTATTTT.

The rearrangement joins TRBV27 to TRBJ2-5; maybe TRBD2 (7 bases). From germline, CDR1 is MNHEY and CDR2 SMNVEV (reference sequence). The CDR3 covers 15 residues. V was shortened by 2 bases and J by 4 bases, with 14 bases between the two germline ends. CDR3 nucleotides: TGTGCCAGCAGTTTAACCCTCGGGGGGCTAGAGACCCAGTACTTC. It translates to CASSLTLGGLETQYF.

V and J are TRBV19 and TRBJ2-5; 8 bases line up with TRBD1. The J call is uncertain, as TRBJ2-7 better fits the DNA end. The CDR3 is 16 residues long. Per the germline V gene, CDR1 is LNHDA and CDR2 is SQIVND (reference sequence). CDR3 region: CASSIAPDREGAEQYF. The CDR3 DNA reads TGTGCCAGTAGTATAGCTCCGGACAGGGAAGGCGCCGAGCAGTACTTC.

This clone has just a few counts. This chain connects TRBV4-2 to TRBJ2-2; a weak D match, TRBD2 (5 bases). Germline V gene lookup returns CDR1 LGHNA and CDR2 YNFKEQ. V lost 4 bases and J 1 base, leaving 16 bases between the germline ends. The CDR3 is made up of 17 amino acids. CDR3 region: CASSPRGGQENTGELFF. CDR3 bases: TGTGCCAGCAGCCCCCGCGGCGGGCAGGAGAACACCGGGGAGCTGTTTTTT.

This clone was recorded once. The chain joins TRBV19 to TRBJ1-1; 9 bases map to TRBD1. V dropped 6 bases and J dropped 4; count of bases not matched to a gene: 3. This CDR3 contains 13 residues. CDR1 LNHDA and CDR2 SQIVND come from the germline V gene (reference sequence). This CDR3 reads CASRETGGTEAFF. In DNA form, the CDR3 reads TGTGCCAGTAGGGAGACAGGGGGCACTGAAGCTTTCTTT.

This chain connects TRBV5-1 to TRBJ2-5; TRBD2 matches 16 bases. This CDR3 has 22 residues. Germline V gene lookup returns CDR1 SGHRS and CDR2 YFSETQ. V lost 4 bases, J lost 4 bases, and 22 bases stayed unmatched. The CDR3 region is CASSLPGLAGGPASGNSETQYF. The CDR3 DNA reads as TGCGCCAGCAGCCTGCCGGGACTAGCGGGGGGGCCGGCGAGTGGAAATTCAGAGACCCAGTACTTC.

The rearrangement uses TRBV2 and TRBJ2-7; D perhaps matches TRBD2 (7 bases). The CDR3 totals 18 residues. The V gene's germline CDR1 is SNHLY and CDR2 FYNNEI. V was clipped by 6 bases and J by 0 bases, with 24 bases between them. Here the CDR3 DNA reads TGTGCCAGCAGGGGGGGTCGGAACGGGGGGCTCCCCTCCTACGAGCAGTACTTC. Translating gives CASRGGRNGGLPSYEQYF.